This T cell receptor beta chain appears in the sequencing data of a study of cytomegalovirus exposure and HLA in healthy donors. Comment on this clone: Its antigen remains unknown.

The PCR ran on 60 Vbeta and 13 Jbeta primers. Repertoires were generated with immunoSEQ multiplex PCR, while TCRdb's copy carries only in-frame clones and drops some. The table has about 170,000 clones, approximately 80% seen once. Findings of the study overall: Cytomegalovirus status was reportedly diagnosed by the classifier with high sensitivity and specificity. As a later analysis showed, a missense DCLRE1C variant was linked to trimming of TCR beta V- and J-genes. Later analysis identified 15,000 to 20,000 TCR beta sequences associated with HLA alleles, using a false discovery rate threshold of 0.05.

The trim removed 6 bases at V and 6 bases at J, leaving 5 bases unmatched. This CDR3 spans 12 amino acids. Looked up from germline, CDR1 is SGHAT and CDR2 is FQNNGV. These donors counted as nominally healthy when sampled, but unrecorded immune exposures were likely. The chain carries TRBV11-2 and TRBJ2-7, with 7 bases that match TRBD2. Sequencing input: PBMCs. This sequence originates from a male donor in good health and CMV-seronegative. The CDR3 bases are TGTGCCAGCAGTCACGGACTAGGCGAGCAGTACTTC. Its translation is CASSHGLGEQYF.